Sequencing of this T cell receptor (beta chain) was carried out in a study of blood T cell repertoires in COVID-19. Germline CDR1 reads LGHDT; CDR2 reads YNNKEL (reference sequence). V lost 6 bases to trimming and J lost 2 bases; unmatched junction nucleotides: 14. The CDR3 sequence is 20 residues long. Using immunoSEQ multiplex PCR, the repertoire was profiled, and TCRdb retains in-frame clones only, with some absent. The profile shows under 75,000 clones, 80% of them singletons. This clonotype was obtained from a man between 65 and 85 years old who had recovered from COVID-19. This rearrangement joins TRBV3-1 (or the pseudogene TRBV3-2) to TRBJ2-2; 14 bases are a match to TRBD2. Source material: peripheral blood. The CDR3 here is CASSPRLQTSGGANTGELFF. Written as DNA, the CDR3 is TGTGCCAGCAGTCCAAGACTTCAGACTAGCGGGGGGGCAAACACCGGGGAGCTGTTTTTT.